The 18 T cell receptor beta chains below were found in one sample sequenced in a study of cytomegalovirus exposure and HLA in healthy donors. Vbeta (60) and Jbeta (13) primers were used in the PCR. Sequencing used immunoSEQ multiplex PCR; TCRdb keeps in-frame clones, though not all of them. The sample gives 150,000 or so clones, approximately 80% of which show up once; roughly an eighth is in the top ten. The sequenced sample was PBMCs. The receptors stem from a woman aged 40 to 50 in good health and CMV-seronegative.

V and J are TRBV7-8 and TRBJ2-5, with TRBD1 identical over 7 bases. The CDR3 totals 14 residues. The V segment lost 2 bases and the J segment 5 bases; nucleotides outside the gene matches: 5. Germline V gene lookup returns CDR1 SGHVS and CDR2 FQNEAQ. The CDR3 spells CASSLNRGWETQYF. CDR3 nucleotide sequence: TGTGCCAGCAGCTTAAACAGGGGATGGGAGACCCAGTACTTC.

This chain links TRBV13 with TRBJ2-1; D is possibly TRBD2 (5 bases). V was shortened by 2 bases and J by 6 bases, with 11 bases between the two germline ends. The CDR3 totals 14 residues. Germline V lookup: CDR1 PRHDT, CDR2 FYEKMQ (reference sequence). The DNA for the CDR3 is TGTGCCAGCAGCTTACCGGGAAGGAGCAATGAGCAGTTCTTC. This translates into CASSLPGRSNEQFF.

Turning to this clone: The junction departs from the called germline gene at one end, perhaps through a read error. The rearrangement links TRBV30 to TRBJ2-4, with a weak D call TRBD2 (5 bases). The CDR3 runs to 14 residues. The germline V gene encodes CDR1 GTSNPN and CDR2 SVGIG (reference sequence). The CDR3 loop is CAWSRDLAKNSQYF. As DNA, the CDR3 is TGTGCCTGGAGTCGGGATTTAGCCAAAAACAGTCAGTACTTC.

The V call is TRBV27, the J call TRBJ1-6; 9 bases are a match to TRBD1. Trimming cost V 5 bases and J 8 bases; bases outside gene matches: 10. The CDR3 totals 16 residues. The germline V gene encodes CDR1 MNHEY and CDR2 SMNVEV (reference sequence). CDR3: CASSGTGLIYHSPLHF. The CDR3 DNA sequence: TGTGCCAGCAGTGGGACAGGGTTGATTTACCATTCACCCCTCCACTTT.

The chain joins TRBV10-3 to TRBJ2-1, with 8 bases fitting TRBD1. Trimming cost V 2 bases and J 7 bases; bases outside gene matches: 10. The CDR3 runs 16 residues. The germline CDR1 and CDR2 sequences are ENHRY and SYGVKD. This chain's CDR3 is CAISEGAQGARNEQFF. As DNA, the CDR3 is TGTGCCATCAGTGAGGGAGCCCAGGGGGCGCGGAATGAGCAGTTCTTC.

The gene calls are TRBV6-1 and TRBJ2-1; D might be TRBD2 (5 bases). The length of the CDR3 is 11 residues. Deletions cut 0 bases from V and 12 bases from J, with 6 bases between. In germline, CDR1 is MNHNS, CDR2 SASEGT. In DNA, the CDR3 is TGTGCCAGCAGTGAAGCCACTAGGCAGTTCTTC. Protein product: CASSEATRQFF.

The J gene is TRBJ2-5, the V gene TRBV28, with D perhaps TRBD2 (7 bases). The germline CDR1 and CDR2 sequences are MDHEN and SYDVKM. This CDR3 contains 15 residues. Trimming removed 3 bases from V and 5 bases from J, with 16 bases in between. CDR3 nucleotide sequence: TGTGCCAGCAGTTTGGAACAGGGAGGGCGGGAGACCCAGTACTTC. It encodes CASSLEQGGRETQYF.

The CDR3 spells CASSEGFLAANYGYTF. DNA for the CDR3: TGTGCCAGCAGTGAAGGTTTTTTAGCAGCTAACTATGGCTACACCTTC. The chain carries TRBV6-1 and TRBJ1-2; no definite D call. This CDR3 comprises 16 residues. Germline assignment: CDR1 MNHNS and CDR2 SASEGT. Trimming removed 1 base at V and 0 bases at J, with 12 bases between.

This clone was picked up one time. V usage is TRBV7-2 and J usage is TRBJ1-2, with D maybe TRBD1 (5 bases). From germline, CDR1 is SGHTA and CDR2 FQGNSA. V lost 2 bases and J 3 bases, leaving 10 bases between the germline ends. This CDR3 is 14 amino acids long. The chain's CDR3 is CASSLTQTDYGYTF. The CDR3 DNA follows: TGTGCCAGCAGCTTAACCCAGACAGACTATGGCTACACCTTC.

This clone was observed a few times. V usage is TRBV9 and J usage is TRBJ1-5, with 10 nucleotides matching TRBD1. Losses at the gene ends were 0 bases for V and 4 bases for J; bases not matched to a gene: 4. Germline V gives CDR1 SGDLS, CDR2 YYNGEE. This CDR3 contains 16 residues. The DNA of the CDR3 is TGTGCCAGCAGCGTAGACCCGGGACAGGGGAATCAGCCCCAGCATTTT. Its protein product is CASSVDPGQGNQPQHF.

This clone was seen only once. The chain has TRBV7-9 and TRBJ1-1; TRBD1 is a possible D gene (5 bases). The CDR3 is 14 amino acids. Germline CDR1 is SEHNR and CDR2 is FQNEAQ (reference sequence). Trimming pared 5 bases from V and 0 bases from J, leaving 10 bases between. The CDR3 region has the DNA TGTGCCAGCAGCCCGGGACTGCTGAACACTGAAGCTTTCTTT. Translation gives CASSPGLLNTEAFF.

This chain links TRBV11-2 with TRBJ2-1; D is ambiguous. This CDR3 contains 11 residues. Between the trimmed V and J ends, which lost 4 bases and 8 bases, there was a span of 6 bases. Per germline, CDR1 SGHAT and CDR2 FQNNGV. The CDR3 loop reads CASSSLHEQFF. CDR3 sequence (DNA): TGTGCCAGCAGCTCCCTACATGAGCAGTTCTTC.

This clone was seen more than once but under ten times. V gene TRBV5-1 combines with J gene TRBJ2-7, with D possibly TRBD2 on 6 matching bases. The germline V gene encodes CDR1 SGHRS and CDR2 YFSETQ. The CDR3 is 15 amino acids. V shed 2 bases and J shed 2 bases, with 14 bases lying between them. This CDR3 is CASSFGGSETYEQYF. CDR3 nucleotides: TGCGCCAGCAGCTTCGGGGGATCGGAAACCTACGAGCAGTACTTC.

This clone was counted between two and nine times. The J gene is TRBJ2-6, the V gene TRBV27; weak D call: TRBD1 (5 bases). Trimming removed 5 bases from V and 4 bases from J, with 24 bases in between. CDR1 is MNHEY and CDR2 is SMNVEV in the germline V gene (reference sequence). This CDR3 contains 19 residues. In DNA form, the CDR3 reads TGTGCCAGCAGTCCAGGTACAGGAACCGGTTTCTGGGGGGCCAACGTCCTGACTTTC. Residues: CASSPGTGTGFWGANVLTF.

V gene TRBV7-3 combines with J gene TRBJ2-3, with 13 positions matching TRBD2. Germline CDR1 SGHTA, CDR2 FQGTGA. J was trimmed by 4 bases and V by 5 bases; bases with no gene match: 9. There are 17 residues in the CDR3. The CDR3 DNA reads TGTGCCAGCAGCGACTGGACTAGCGGGGGAGTCTCAGATACGCAGTATTTT. As protein: CASSDWTSGGVSDTQYF.

This chain joins TRBV10-3 and TRBJ2-3, with D perhaps matching TRBD1 (6 bases). The germline gives CDR1 ENHRY, CDR2 SYGVKD. This CDR3 is built from 13 residues. V lost 6 bases and J 4 bases, leaving 11 bases between the germline ends. The CDR3 DNA reads as TGTGCCATCAGGGATTCAGGGGCAGATACGCAGTATTTT. Translating it yields CAIRDSGADTQYF.

Notes on this clone: Germline is not matched at one junction end, which may reflect a read error. The rearrangement joins TRBV7-7 to TRBJ2-5; TRBD1 aligns across 9 bases. The CDR3 contains 15 residues. Germline V gene data show CDR1 as SSHAT and CDR2 as FNYEAQ (reference sequence). In DNA, the CDR3 is TGTGCTAGCAGCTTAGGCGGGACAGGGCAAGAGACCCAGTACTTC. This sequence encodes CASSLGGTGQETQYF.

The chain is built from TRBV28 and TRBJ2-1, with TRBD1 identical over 9 bases. Germline CDR1 MDHEN, CDR2 SYDVKM. CDR3 length equals 15 residues. J lost 4 bases, V lost 2 bases, and 3 bases had no gene match. In nucleotides, the CDR3 is TGTGCCAGCAGTTTAGGAGGACAGGGGTACAATGAGCAGTTCTTC. Translated: CASSLGGQGYNEQFF.